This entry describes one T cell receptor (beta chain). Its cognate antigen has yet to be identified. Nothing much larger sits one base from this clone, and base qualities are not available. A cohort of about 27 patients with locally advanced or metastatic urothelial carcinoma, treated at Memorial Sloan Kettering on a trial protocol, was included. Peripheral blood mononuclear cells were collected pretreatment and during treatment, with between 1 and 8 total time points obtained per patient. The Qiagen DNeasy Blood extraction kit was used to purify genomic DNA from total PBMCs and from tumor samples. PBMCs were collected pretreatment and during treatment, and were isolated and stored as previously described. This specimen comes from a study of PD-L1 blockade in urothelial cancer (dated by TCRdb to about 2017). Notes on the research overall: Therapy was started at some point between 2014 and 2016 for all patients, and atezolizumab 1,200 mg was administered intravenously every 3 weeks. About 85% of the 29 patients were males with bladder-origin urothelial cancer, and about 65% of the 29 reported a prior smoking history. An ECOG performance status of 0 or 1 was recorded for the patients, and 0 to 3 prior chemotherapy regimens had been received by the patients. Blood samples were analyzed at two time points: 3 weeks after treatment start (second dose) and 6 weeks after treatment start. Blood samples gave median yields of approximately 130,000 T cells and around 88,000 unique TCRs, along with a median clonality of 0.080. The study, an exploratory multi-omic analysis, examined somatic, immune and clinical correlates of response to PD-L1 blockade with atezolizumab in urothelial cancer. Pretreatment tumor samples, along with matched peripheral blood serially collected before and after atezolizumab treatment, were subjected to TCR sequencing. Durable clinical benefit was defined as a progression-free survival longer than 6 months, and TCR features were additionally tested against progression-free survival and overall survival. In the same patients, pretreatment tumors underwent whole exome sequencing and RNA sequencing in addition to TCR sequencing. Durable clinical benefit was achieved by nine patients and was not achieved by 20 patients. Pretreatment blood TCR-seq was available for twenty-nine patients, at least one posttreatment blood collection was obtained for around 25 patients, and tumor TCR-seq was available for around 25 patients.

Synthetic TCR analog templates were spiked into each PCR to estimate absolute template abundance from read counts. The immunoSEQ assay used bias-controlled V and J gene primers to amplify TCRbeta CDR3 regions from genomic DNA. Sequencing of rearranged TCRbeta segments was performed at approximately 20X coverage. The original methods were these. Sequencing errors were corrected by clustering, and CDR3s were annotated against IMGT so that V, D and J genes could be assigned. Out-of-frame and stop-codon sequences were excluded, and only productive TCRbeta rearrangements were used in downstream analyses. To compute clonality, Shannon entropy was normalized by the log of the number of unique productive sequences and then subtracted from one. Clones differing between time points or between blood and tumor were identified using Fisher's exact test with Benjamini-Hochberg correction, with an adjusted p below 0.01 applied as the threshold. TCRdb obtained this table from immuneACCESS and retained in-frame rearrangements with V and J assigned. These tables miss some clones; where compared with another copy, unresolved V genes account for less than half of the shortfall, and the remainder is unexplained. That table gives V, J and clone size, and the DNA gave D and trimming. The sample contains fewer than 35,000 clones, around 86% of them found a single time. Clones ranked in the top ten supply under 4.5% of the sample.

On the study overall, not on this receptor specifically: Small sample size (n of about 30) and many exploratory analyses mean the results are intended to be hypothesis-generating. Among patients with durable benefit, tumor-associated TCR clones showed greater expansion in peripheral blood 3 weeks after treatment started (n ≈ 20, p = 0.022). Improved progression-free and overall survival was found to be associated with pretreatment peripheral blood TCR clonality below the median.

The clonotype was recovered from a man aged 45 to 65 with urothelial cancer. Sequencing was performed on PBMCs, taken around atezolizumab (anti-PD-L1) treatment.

The CDR3 in this case is CASSFRTGGNEQFF. Here is the DNA: TGTGCCAGCAGCTTCAGGACCGGGGGCAATGAGCAGTTCTTC. The chain uses TRBV11-2 and TRBJ2-1; TRBD2 is perhaps the D gene, given 6 matching bases. V loses 3 bases of germline sequence and J loses 6 bases, and the interval between the two ends is 12 bases. Taken from the germline V gene, the CDR1 and CDR2 loops are SGHAT and FQNNGV. The CDR3 has 14 amino acids, counting the end cysteine and phenylalanine. The kept DNA is CDR3 alone, 42 bases in frame from the first base.